This T cell receptor (beta chain) was sequenced for a study of neurological immune-mediated disorders. Each TCR transcript was tagged with a 10-nucleotide random UMI during 5'RACE. TCRdb re-called the 5' RACE reads with MiXCR, one entry per CDR3 protein. The sample carries about 88,000 distinct CDR3 sequences, around 3.3% recorded once. This clonotype was found many times. The target antigen is unknown. Study outcomes and limitations: Across subjects, expanded clones had no CDR3 amino acid sequences in common, pointing to private repertoires in all groups. Multiple sclerosis patients had less TCR clonal expansion than even healthy controls, unlike HTLV-1-associated myelopathy.

V was clipped by 8 bases and J by 1 base; unmatched bases: 4. The CDR3 has 15 amino acids. V is TRBV12-3 or TRBV12-4 and J is TRBJ2-2; TRBD1 matches at 10 bases. Sequencing input: PBMCs. This TCR was sampled from a woman younger than 35 with multiple sclerosis. The CDR3 DNA reads as TGTGCCAGCGCCCGGGACAGGGGGAACACCGGGGAGCTGTTTTTT. Protein product: CASARDRGNTGELFF.